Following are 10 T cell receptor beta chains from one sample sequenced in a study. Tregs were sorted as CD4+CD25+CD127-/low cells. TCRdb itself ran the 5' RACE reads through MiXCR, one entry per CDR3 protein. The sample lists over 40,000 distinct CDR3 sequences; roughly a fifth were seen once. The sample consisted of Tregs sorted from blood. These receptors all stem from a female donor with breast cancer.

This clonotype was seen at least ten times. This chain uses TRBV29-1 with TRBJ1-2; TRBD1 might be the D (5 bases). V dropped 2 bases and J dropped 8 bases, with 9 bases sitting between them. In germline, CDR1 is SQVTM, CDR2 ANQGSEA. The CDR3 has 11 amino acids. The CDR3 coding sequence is TGCAGCGTTGAACAGGGCGCGGGCTACACCTTC. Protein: CSVEQGAGYTF.

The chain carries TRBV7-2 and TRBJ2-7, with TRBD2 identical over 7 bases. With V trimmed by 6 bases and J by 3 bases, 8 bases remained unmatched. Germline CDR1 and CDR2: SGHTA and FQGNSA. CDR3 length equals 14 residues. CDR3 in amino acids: CASSLSGISYEQYF. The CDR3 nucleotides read TGTGCCAGCAGTTTGAGCGGGATCAGCTACGAGCAGTACTTC.

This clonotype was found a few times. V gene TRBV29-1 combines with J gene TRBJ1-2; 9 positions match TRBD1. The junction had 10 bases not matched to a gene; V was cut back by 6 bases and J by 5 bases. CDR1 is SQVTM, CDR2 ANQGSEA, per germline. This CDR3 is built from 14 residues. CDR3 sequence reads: CSVDKQGARYGYTF. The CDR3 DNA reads TGCAGCGTGGATAAACAGGGGGCCAGGTATGGCTACACCTTC. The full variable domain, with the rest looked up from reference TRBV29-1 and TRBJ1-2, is SAVISQKPSRDICQRGTSLTIQCQVDSQVTMMFWYRQQPGQSLTLIATANQGSEATYESGFVIDKFPISRPNLTFSTLTVSNMSPEDSSIYLCSVDKQGARYGYTFGSGTRLTVV.

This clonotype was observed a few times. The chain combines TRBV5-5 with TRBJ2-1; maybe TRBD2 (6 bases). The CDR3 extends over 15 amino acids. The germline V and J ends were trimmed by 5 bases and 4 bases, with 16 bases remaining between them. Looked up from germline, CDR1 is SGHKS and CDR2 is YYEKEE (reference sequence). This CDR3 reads CASSPVGGTYNEQFF. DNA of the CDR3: TGTGCCAGCAGTCCTGTCGGCGGGACTTACAATGAGCAGTTCTTC.

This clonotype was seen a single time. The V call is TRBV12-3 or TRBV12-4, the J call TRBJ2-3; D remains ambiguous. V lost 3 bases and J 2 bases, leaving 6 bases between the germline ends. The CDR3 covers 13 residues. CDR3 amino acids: CASSFGFTDTQYF. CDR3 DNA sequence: TGTGCCAGCAGTTTCGGATTCACAGATACGCAGTATTTT.

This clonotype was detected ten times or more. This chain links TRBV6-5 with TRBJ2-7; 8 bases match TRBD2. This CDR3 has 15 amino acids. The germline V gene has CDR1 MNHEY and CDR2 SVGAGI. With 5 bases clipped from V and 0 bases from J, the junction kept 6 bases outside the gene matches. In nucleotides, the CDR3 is TGTGCCAGCAGTACTGTCAGCGGGAGCTCCTACGAGCAGTACTTC. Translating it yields CASSTVSGSSYEQYF.

The CDR3: CASSQEWGYETQYF. The CDR3 nucleotides read TGTGCCAGCAGCCAAGAATGGGGTTACGAGACCCAGTACTTC. The chain joins TRBV3-1 to TRBJ2-5, with D uncertain. Trimming removed 0 bases from V and 5 bases from J, with 10 bases in between. Germline CDR1 and CDR2: LGHDT and YNNKEL (reference sequence). The CDR3 runs 14 residues.

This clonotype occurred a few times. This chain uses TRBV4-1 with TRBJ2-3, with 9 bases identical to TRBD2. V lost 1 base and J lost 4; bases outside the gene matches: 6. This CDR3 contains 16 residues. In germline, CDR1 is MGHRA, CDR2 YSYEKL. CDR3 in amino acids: CASSQGVAGVADTQYF. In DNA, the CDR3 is TGCGCCAGCAGCCAAGGGGTAGCGGGGGTGGCAGATACGCAGTATTTT.

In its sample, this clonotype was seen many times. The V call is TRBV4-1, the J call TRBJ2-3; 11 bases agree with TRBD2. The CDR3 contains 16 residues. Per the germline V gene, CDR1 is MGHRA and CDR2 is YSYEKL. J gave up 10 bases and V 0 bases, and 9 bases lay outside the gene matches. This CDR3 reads CASSQDPSGGPQSQYF. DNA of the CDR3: TGCGCCAGCAGCCAAGACCCTAGCGGGGGGCCGCAATCGCAGTATTTT.

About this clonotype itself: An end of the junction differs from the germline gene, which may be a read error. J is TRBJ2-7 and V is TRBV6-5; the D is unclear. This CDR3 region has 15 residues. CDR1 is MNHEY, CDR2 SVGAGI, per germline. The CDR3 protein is CAGSYSGRLSYEQYF. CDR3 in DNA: TGTGCCGGCAGTTATTCCGGAAGACTCTCCTACGAGCAGTACTTC.